Below, 17 T cell receptor beta chains from the same sample are listed, as sequenced in a study of graft-versus-host responses after intestinal transplantation. Only in-frame clones appear in the TCRdb table, and some are missing; sequencing was by immunoSEQ multiplex PCR. This sample yields about 97,000 clones, of which roughly 90% are seen a single time; about 15% belongs to the top ten. This sample comprised PBMCs, obtained approximately 470 days after intestinal transplant. The receptor source for this set is a human patient who received an intestinal transplant, so some T cells may come from the graft donor.

V usage is TRBV6-5 and J usage is TRBJ2-1, with 12 bases identical to TRBD2. The germline CDR1 and CDR2 sequences are MNHEY and SVGAGI. Trimming took 4 bases from V and 0 from J; bases not matched to a gene: 1. The CDR3 runs 16 residues. Here the CDR3 reads CASSSTSGGSYNEQFF. In DNA form, the CDR3 reads TGTGCCAGCAGTTCGACTAGCGGGGGCTCCTACAATGAGCAGTTCTTC.

This CDR3 is CASGGGKGDTQYF. CDR3 in DNA: TGTGCTAGTGGCGGGGGGAAGGGAGATACGCAGTATTTT. The chain employs TRBV12-5 and TRBJ2-3, with 7 bases lining up with TRBD2. J gave up 5 bases and V 6 bases, and 5 bases lay outside the gene matches. CDR1 LGHNT and CDR2 FRNRAP come from the germline V gene. The CDR3 loop spans 13 amino acids.

The V and J genes are TRBV11-1 and TRBJ1-3, with 9 positions matching TRBD1. V lost 5 bases to trimming and J lost 0 bases; unmatched junction nucleotides: 5. Germline V gene data show CDR1 as SGHAT and CDR2 as FQDESV (reference sequence). The CDR3 totals 16 residues. CDR3 sequence reads: CASSTGTGSSGNTIYF. In nucleotides, the CDR3 is TGTGCCAGCAGCACGGGGACAGGGTCCTCTGGAAACACCATATATTTT.

CDR3 nucleotide sequence: TGTGCCAGCAGCACACCCGGGACAGGGGGGGGTGGCTACACCTTC. It translates to CASSTPGTGGGGYTF. The gene calls are TRBV5-4 and TRBJ1-2; TRBD1 aligns across 11 bases. The CDR3 has 15 residues. The J segment lost 7 bases and the V segment lost 4 bases, leaving 9 bases of the junction unmatched. Germline CDR1 reads SGHNT; CDR2 reads YYREEE (reference sequence).

This chain joins TRBV6-5 and TRBJ1-6, with D possibly being TRBD1 (5 bases). The CDR3 has 13 residues. The V gene's germline CDR1 is MNHEY and CDR2 SVGAGI. Trimming took off 8 bases at V and 7 bases at J, with 12 bases between the two ends. The CDR3 reads CASWDQLNSPLHF. The CDR3, as DNA: TGTGCCAGCTGGGACCAGCTAAATTCACCCCTCCACTTT.

The table lists this clone with a few counts. V is TRBV4-1 and J is TRBJ2-3; D ambiguous. Germline lookup yields CDR1 MGHRA and CDR2 YSYEKL. V was trimmed by 1 base and J by 6 bases, leaving 5 bases between them. This CDR3 comprises 12 residues. The CDR3 loop reads CASSQVTDTQYF. For the CDR3, the DNA is TGCGCCAGCAGCCAAGTTACCGATACGCAGTATTTT.

CDR3 in DNA: TGTGCCAGCAGCACTACCCCAGGGGTCGAGCAGTACTTC. Translation gives CASSTTPGVEQYF. The chain couples TRBV7-3 to TRBJ2-7, with D possibly matching TRBD1 (6 bases). Per germline, CDR1 SGHTA and CDR2 FQGTGA. V lost 5 bases, J lost 6 bases, and 14 bases lay in between. The CDR3 is 13 residues long.

This clone was found once. J is TRBJ1-5 and V is TRBV7-8; D unresolved. The CDR3 has 16 residues. Trimming took 5 bases from V and 3 from J, leaving 17 bases between them. Germline V gene sequence: CDR1 SGHVS, CDR2 FQNEAQ. The CDR3: CASSHRAVRDNQPQHF. The CDR3 coding sequence is TGTGCCAGCAGCCACCGGGCGGTCAGAGACAATCAGCCCCAGCATTTT. Using reference TRBV7-8 and TRBJ1-5 for the parts outside the CDR3, the full variable domain is GAGVSQSPRYKVAKRGQDVALRCDPISGHVSLFWYQQALGQGPEFLTYFQNEAQLDKSGLPSDRFFAERPEGSVSTLKIQRTQQEDSAVYLCASSHRAVRDNQPQHFGDGTRLSIL.

This clone was recorded once. The chain carries TRBV6-1 and TRBJ1-5, with 10 bases that match TRBD1. Germline-derived CDR1 and CDR2 are MNHNS and SASEGT. Germline trimming cut 6 bases from V and 4 bases from J; bases unmatched to any gene: 6. The CDR3 extends over 15 amino acids. In DNA form, the CDR3 reads TGTGCCAGCAGAGCTCCGGGACAGGGGAATCAGCCCCAGCATTTT. It specifies CASRAPGQGNQPQHF.

The gene calls are TRBV7-3 and TRBJ2-1; 14 positions agree with TRBD2. The V segment lost 5 bases and the J segment 4 bases; nucleotides outside the gene matches: 13. The CDR3 runs 19 residues. The germline V gene encodes CDR1 SGHTA and CDR2 FQGTGA. DNA for the CDR3: TGTGCCAGCAGCAACCCTTCGACTAGCGGGGGGGCAGGTTACAATGAGCAGTTCTTC. It yields the protein CASSNPSTSGGAGYNEQFF.

With respect to this clone: Within the sample, other DNA sequences also encode this same CDR3. The chain joins TRBV18 to TRBJ2-7, with D unresolved. The CDR3 has 12 residues. V was pared by 6 bases and J by 0 bases, with 6 bases between. Germline-derived CDR1 and CDR2 are KGHSH and LQKENI. The CDR3 coding sequence is TGTGCCAGCTCCCCGAGCTCCTACGAGCAGTACTTC. Encoded protein: CASSPSSYEQYF.

The rearrangement links TRBV6-6 to TRBJ1-5; D perhaps matches TRBD1 (6 bases). Per germline, CDR1 MNHNY and CDR2 SVGAGI (reference sequence). The CDR3 length is 15 residues. V lost 0 bases to trimming and J lost 7 bases, with 13 bases between them. This CDR3 reads CASSYSGGVGQPQHF. CDR3 in DNA: TGTGCCAGCAGTTACTCAGGGGGGGTGGGACAGCCCCAGCATTTT.

The chain joins TRBV19 to TRBJ1-5; D remains ambiguous. CDR1 and CDR2 from the germline V gene are LNHDA and SQIVND (reference sequence). Trimming took 5 bases from V and 2 from J, leaving 10 bases between them. The CDR3 is made up of 14 amino acids. CDR3 sequence (DNA): TGTGCCAGTAGTGCGGTCCCTGGCAATCAGCCCCAGCATTTT. Protein product: CASSAVPGNQPQHF.

This sequence joins TRBV6-1 and TRBJ1-3, with D perhaps matching TRBD1 (6 bases). The CDR3 extends over 17 amino acids. Per germline, CDR1 MNHNS and CDR2 SASEGT. Trimming removed 3 bases at V and 3 bases at J, with 18 bases between. The CDR3, as DNA: TGTGCCAGCAGTGATAGGGTATTGGGGGCGCGTGGAAACACCATATATTTT. It encodes CASSDRVLGARGNTIYF.

The V and J genes are TRBV10-3 and TRBJ2-5; tentative D call: TRBD1 (5 bases). The J call may be in error: the DNA end matches TRBJ2-7 better. Germline V gene sequence: CDR1 ENHRY, CDR2 SYGVKD. The length of the CDR3 is 16 residues. The CDR3 DNA follows: TGTGCCATCAGTGAGTCGTACGGCAGGGTAGGCTACGAGCAGTACTTC. This sequence encodes CAISESYGRVGYEQYF.

The rearrangement links TRBV29-1 to TRBJ1-1; possible D gene TRBD1, 6 bases. Per the germline V gene, CDR1 is SQVTM and CDR2 is ANQGSEA. V was clipped by 6 bases and J by 4 bases, with 12 bases between them. The CDR3 loop spans 12 amino acids. The CDR3 sequence: CSVVRGGTEAFF. The CDR3 nucleotides are TGCAGCGTCGTCAGAGGGGGCACTGAAGCTTTCTTT.

This sequence joins TRBV5-1 and TRBJ1-1, with D perhaps TRBD1 (5 bases). V was cut by 0 bases and J by 0 bases, with 12 bases left in between. CDR1 is SGHRS, CDR2 YFSETQ, per germline. The CDR3 extends over 16 amino acids. For the CDR3, the DNA is TGCGCCAGCAGCTTGGAACTGGGGCCCATGAACACTGAAGCTTTCTTT. Translating it yields CASSLELGPMNTEAFF.